Shown below are 32 T cell receptor beta chains from a single sample sequenced in a study of blood T cells in healthy people across ages. A J-beta primer mix and a sample-barcoded 5' primer were used in a second PCR of about 7 to 11 cycles. Each CDR3 protein is one row after TCRdb ran MiXCR on the 5' RACE reads. This table has 1.8 million or so distinct CDR3 sequences, roughly two fifths appearing once. Sequenced: blood. These receptors were obtained from a human donor in good health.

The chain has TRBV11-1 and TRBJ2-7; tentatively, D is TRBD1 (5 bases). The CDR3 contains 14 residues. V lost 5 bases, J lost 2 bases, and 13 bases lay in between. Germline V gene sequence: CDR1 SGHAT, CDR2 FQDESV (reference sequence). Written as DNA, the CDR3 is TGTGCCAGCAGCCCCCGGACAACCCCCTACGAGCAGTACTTC. Encoded protein: CASSPRTTPYEQYF.

This clonotype showed up many times. V gene TRBV6-5 combines with J gene TRBJ2-6; no clear D gene. V was pared by 5 bases and J by 1 base, with 12 bases between. The CDR3 totals 16 residues. Looked up from germline, CDR1 is MNHEY and CDR2 is SVGAGI. The CDR3 bases are TGTGCCAGCAGTCAGCCCGGTGGTTCTGGGGCCAACGTCCTGACTTTC. This codes for CASSQPGGSGANVLTF.

The genes are TRBV7-3 and TRBJ1-1; 10 bases line up with TRBD1. With V trimmed by 5 bases and J by 0 bases, 6 bases remained unmatched. The CDR3 is made up of 16 amino acids. Germline CDR1 and CDR2: SGHTA and FQGTGA. This chain's CDR3 is CASSPGTGEMNTEAFF. CDR3 bases: TGTGCCAGCAGCCCCGGGACAGGGGAAATGAACACTGAAGCTTTCTTT.

In DNA, the CDR3 is TGTGCCACCAGCAGAGAGGGTGACGGACAGGGGTTCTATGGCTACACCTTC. It codes for CATSREGDGQGFYGYTF. V is TRBV15 and J is TRBJ1-2; 9 nucleotides match TRBD1. With 0 bases clipped from V and 4 bases from J, the junction kept 9 bases outside the gene matches. Germline CDR1 reads LNHNV; CDR2 reads YYDKDF (reference sequence). The CDR3 spans 17 residues.

About this clonotype: An end of the junction does not agree with germline; a read error may underlie this. The chain couples TRBV27 to TRBJ1-6; D might be TRBD1 (5 bases). Germline V lookup: CDR1 MNHEY, CDR2 SMNVEV (reference sequence). The CDR3 extends over 17 amino acids. In nucleotides, the CDR3 is TGTGCCAGCAGTTTGAGTAGACAGAGCTCCTATAAGTCACCCCTCCACTTT. It yields the protein CASSLSRQSSYKSPLHF.

The V call is TRBV24-1, the J call TRBJ2-5; D uncertain. The CDR3 sequence is 13 residues long. The ends were cut back, 5 bases at V and 5 bases at J, with 11 bases in the middle. The germline CDR1 and CDR2 sequences are KGHDR and SFDVKD. CDR3 DNA: TGTGCCACCAGTGTTGACTCCAGGGAGACCCAGTACTTC. Its protein product is CATSVDSRETQYF.

There are a few counts of this clonotype. The V gene is TRBV6-6, the J gene TRBJ2-1; 7 bases agree with TRBD1. Germline V gives CDR1 MNHNY, CDR2 SVGAGI (reference sequence). This CDR3 region has 12 residues. CDR3 sequence reads: CAAGGWMNEQFF. CDR3 sequence (DNA): TGTGCAGCAGGGGGATGGATGAATGAGCAGTTCTTC.

The chain is built from TRBV20-1 and TRBJ2-3; D perhaps matches TRBD1 (5 bases). The V and J ends lost 5 bases and 0 bases respectively, with 15 bases between them. Looked up from germline, CDR1 is DFQATT and CDR2 is SNEGSKA (reference sequence). The CDR3 spans 15 residues. CDR3 protein: CSAPFPDMSTDTQYF. DNA for the CDR3: TGCAGTGCTCCCTTCCCGGACATGAGCACAGATACGCAGTATTTT.

This clonotype has only a few counts. The V call is TRBV6-6, the J call TRBJ1-2; D is uncertain. CDR1 MNHNY and CDR2 SVGAGI come from the germline V gene (reference sequence). CDR3 length: 14 residues. V was shortened by 3 bases and J by 6 bases, with 14 bases between the two germline ends. CDR3 region: CASSYFVGGNGYTF. CDR3 DNA sequence: TGTGCCAGCAGTTATTTCGTCGGCGGGAATGGCTACACCTTC.

The V and J genes are TRBV20-1 and TRBJ1-2; no definite D call. Trimming stripped 6 bases from V and 4 bases from J, with 15 bases between. The CDR3 is 13 residues long. Germline CDR1 reads DFQATT; CDR2 reads SNEGSKA (reference sequence). CDR3: CSANPQEFYGYTF. Here the CDR3 DNA reads TGCAGTGCGAATCCCCAGGAGTTCTATGGCTACACCTTC.

This clonotype was recorded a few times. A read error may produce the germline difference seen at one junction end. The chain links TRBV5-6 to TRBJ2-1, with TRBD2 identical over 11 bases. The length of the CDR3 is 15 residues. CDR1 SGHDT and CDR2 YYEEEE come from the germline V gene. The CDR3 protein is CASSLSLAGVNERFF. For the CDR3, the DNA is TGTGCCAGCAGCTTGTCACTAGCGGGGGTAAATGAGCGGTTCTTC.

Comments on this clonotype: Sequence at one end of the junction differs from germline and may be a read error. The rearrangement links TRBV25-1 to TRBJ1-4, with unresolved D. Germline-derived CDR1 and CDR2 are MGHDK and SYGVNS. There are 13 residues in the CDR3. This chain's CDR3 is CASSPQTGKKRFF. CDR3 DNA sequence: TGTGCCAGCAGTCCCCAAACGGGGAAAAAACGGTTTTTT.

As DNA, the CDR3 is TGTGCCAGCTCACAATTGACAGGGGGGAGCGAGCAGTACTTC. Its translation: CASSQLTGGSEQYF. The gene calls are TRBV18 and TRBJ2-7; 9 bases match TRBD1. V was pared by 4 bases and J by 6 bases, with 7 bases of the junction left unmatched. This CDR3 is built from 14 residues. The germline gives CDR1 KGHSH, CDR2 LQKENI.

There are a few counts of this clonotype. The V gene is TRBV7-3, the J gene TRBJ2-3; 7 bases line up with TRBD2. The CDR3 totals 16 residues. Germline CDR1 SGHTA, CDR2 FQGTGA. The junction had 14 bases not matched to a gene; V was cut back by 5 bases and J by 6 bases. CDR3 nucleotides: TGTGCCAGCAGCCCTCAGGGAGGGGACTCTTTTGATACGCAGTATTTT. Translating it yields CASSPQGGDSFDTQYF.

V and J are TRBV4-3 and TRBJ2-7, with a tentative D call TRBD1 (6 bases). Between the trimmed V and J ends, which lost 1 base and 1 base, there was a span of 17 bases. Germline V gives CDR1 LGHNA, CDR2 YSLEER. This CDR3 comprises 17 residues. CDR3 DNA sequence: TGCGCCAGCAGCCAAGTGATTGACAGGCATGATTCCTACGAGCAGTACTTC. Translated: CASSQVIDRHDSYEQYF.

This clonotype was detected a few times. The chain joins TRBV6-5 to TRBJ1-4; D is possibly TRBD1 (6 bases). Germline CDR1 reads MNHEY; CDR2 reads SVGAGI. With 0 bases removed from V and 7 bases from J, the gap between germline ends came to 12 bases. The CDR3 covers 15 residues. CDR3 sequence reads: CASSYSIDRSEKLFF. In DNA, the CDR3 is TGTGCCAGCAGTTACTCAATCGACAGGTCTGAAAAACTGTTTTTT.

The CDR3, as DNA: TGTGCCAGCAGCTGGGATGGGTTAAGGGGACCCCGCTACAATGAGCAGTTCTTC. It codes for CASSWDGLRGPRYNEQFF. The V gene is TRBV11-2, the J gene TRBJ2-1, with D perhaps given as TRBD1 or TRBD2 (5 bases each). Trimming left V 4 bases short and J 3 bases short, with 22 bases between. CDR1 SGHAT and CDR2 FQNNGV come from the germline V gene. CDR3 length: 18 residues.

The table lists this clonotype with a few counts. The rearrangement joins TRBV6-1 to TRBJ2-7; D gene ambiguous. CDR1 is MNHNS and CDR2 is SASEGT in the germline V gene. The CDR3 extends over 15 amino acids. V lost 1 base to trimming and J lost 3 bases, with 13 bases between them. CDR3: CASSEESLGYYEQYF. The CDR3 coding sequence is TGTGCCAGCAGTGAAGAGTCCCTCGGATACTACGAGCAGTACTTC.

In this sample, this clonotype turned up a few times. The chain has TRBV20-1 and TRBJ1-4; D may be TRBD1 (6 bases). Trimming shortened V by 1 base and J by 0 bases, and 21 bases separated the two germline ends. The CDR3 is 19 residues long. The germline V gene encodes CDR1 DFQATT and CDR2 SNEGSKA (reference sequence). In DNA form, the CDR3 reads TGCAGTGCTAGAGGTGTTTGGAGGGTAGGGGGAGCAACTAATGAAAAACTGTTTTTT. This gives the protein CSARGVWRVGGATNEKLFF.

In this sample, this clonotype turned up many times. The chain employs TRBV6-5 and TRBJ1-2; D is unresolved. Per the germline V gene, CDR1 is MNHEY and CDR2 is SVGAGI. Deletions cut 2 bases from V and 2 bases from J, with 6 bases between. The CDR3 loop spans 13 amino acids. The CDR3 coding sequence is TGTGCCAGCAGTTACCGAGAGAACTATGGCTACACCTTC. It is translated as CASSYRENYGYTF.

This chain connects TRBV10-3 to TRBJ1-1; a weak D match, TRBD1 (5 bases). V shed 8 bases and J shed 7 bases, with 17 bases lying between them. The CDR3 has 13 amino acids. In germline, CDR1 is ENHRY, CDR2 SYGVKD. In DNA, the CDR3 is TGTGCCATCTTTAAGGACACCCTGGGTGAAGCTTTCTTT. Protein sequence: CAIFKDTLGEAFF.

This chain uses TRBV29-1 with TRBJ1-1; D unresolved. Germline V lookup: CDR1 SQVTM, CDR2 ANQGSEA. The CDR3 runs 11 residues. V lost 5 bases, J lost 0 bases, and 4 bases lay in between. The CDR3 DNA reads TGCAGCGTTATCCTGAACACTGAAGCTTTCTTT. Amino acids: CSVILNTEAFF.

The rearrangement links TRBV7-2 to TRBJ2-7; the D is unclear. Between the trimmed V and J ends, which lost 4 bases and 3 bases, there was a span of 22 bases. CDR1 is SGHTA and CDR2 is FQGNSA in the germline V gene. The CDR3 totals 17 residues. The CDR3 bases are TGTGCCAGCAGCTCCTCGTTGAATCGAGGCTTCCTCTACGAGCAGTACTTC. Its translation: CASSSSLNRGFLYEQYF.

This clonotype occurred a few times. Its ends do not fully match the called genes, so a read error is possible. This chain uses TRBV7-3 with TRBJ1-5; D not certain. The CDR3 extends over 13 amino acids. The germline V gene has CDR1 SGHTA and CDR2 FQGTGA. CDR3 DNA: TGCGCCAGCAGCCTGGCCCCCGGACGGCCCCAGCATTTT. Residues: CASSLAPGRPQHF.

This chain joins TRBV10-3 and TRBJ2-5, with D perhaps TRBD2 (5 bases). The CDR3 has 13 residues. The V gene's germline CDR1 is ENHRY and CDR2 SYGVKD. The V end was cut by 6 bases, the J end by 2 bases, with 10 bases between. The CDR3 DNA reads as TGTGCCATCAGCCGAGGGTCTCAAGAGACCCAGTACTTC. Translation gives CAISRGSQETQYF.

This clonotype turned up a few times. The rearrangement joins TRBV12-5 to TRBJ2-2; D may be TRBD1 or TRBD2 (5 bases each). The germline V gene encodes CDR1 LGHNT and CDR2 FRNRAP. The V end was cut by 4 bases, the J end by 0 bases, with 9 bases between. This CDR3 region has 15 residues. As DNA, the CDR3 is TGTGCTAGTGGTTGGGGGAGCGCGAACACCGGGGAGCTGTTTTTT. The encoded protein is CASGWGSANTGELFF.

This clonotype came up a few times. This chain connects TRBV6-2 or TRBV6-3 to TRBJ2-1; tentative D call: TRBD1 (6 bases). CDR1 MNHEY and CDR2 SVGEGT come from the germline V gene. Trimming left V 3 bases short and J 2 bases short, with 11 bases between. CDR3 length equals 15 residues. The CDR3 DNA follows: TGTGCCAGCAGTTATGGACAGCCCCCCTACAATGAGCAGTTCTTC. Encoded protein: CASSYGQPPYNEQFF.

This clonotype was detected only a few times. This chain uses TRBV15 with TRBJ1-2, with TRBD1 as a possible D gene (5 bases). Deletions cut 4 bases from V and 5 bases from J, with 14 bases between. The CDR3 extends over 14 amino acids. Germline V gene sequence: CDR1 LNHNV, CDR2 YYDKDF (reference sequence). CDR3 amino acids: CATSTPGTGYGYTF. CDR3 nucleotide sequence: TGTGCCACCAGCACGCCCGGGACGGGGTATGGCTACACCTTC.

The chain combines TRBV9 with TRBJ2-1; 7 nucleotides agree with TRBD1. The V segment lost 3 bases and the J segment 4 bases; nucleotides outside the gene matches: 7. Germline loops: CDR1 SGDLS, CDR2 YYNGEE. CDR3 length: 15 amino acids. CDR3 amino acids: CASSGQGERYNEQFF. The CDR3 DNA reads as TGTGCCAGCAGCGGCCAGGGGGAGAGGTACAATGAGCAGTTCTTC.

The chain uses TRBV7-3 and TRBJ2-7; D is perhaps TRBD2 (5 bases). Looked up from germline, CDR1 is SGHTA and CDR2 is FQGTGA. The V end was cut by 2 bases, the J end by 5 bases, with 19 bases between. CDR3 length equals 16 residues. CDR3 bases: TGTGCCAGCAGCTTAGAGGGTGCGGCAGGATGGGACGAGCAGTACTTC. Its protein is CASSLEGAAGWDEQYF.

The table lists this clonotype with a few counts. The chain couples TRBV29-1 to TRBJ1-5; TRBD1 is a possible D gene (6 bases). The V gene's germline CDR1 is SQVTM and CDR2 ANQGSEA. This CDR3 is 14 amino acids long. V shed 7 bases and J shed 7 bases, with 20 bases lying between them. In nucleotides, the CDR3 is TGCAGCGCCGGGATTGGGGCAGGGGACCAGCCCCAGCATTTT. This encodes CSAGIGAGDQPQHF.

The rearrangement links TRBV9 to TRBJ2-3; 9 positions match TRBD1. The CDR3 runs to 14 residues. The germline gives CDR1 SGDLS, CDR2 YYNGEE. The junction had 8 bases not matched to a gene; V was cut back by 2 bases and J by 10 bases. As DNA, the CDR3 is TGTGCCAGCAGCGTTGGGACAGGGACTACTTCGCAGTATTTT. As protein: CASSVGTGTTSQYF.